A selection of T cell receptor beta chains follows, all from one sample in a study of neurological immune-mediated disorders. TCRdb reprocessed the 5' RACE reads via MiXCR and lists one record per CDR3 protein. The sample includes tens of thousands of distinct CDR3 sequences, about 10% seen only once; the top ten take about 6.6%. The specimen sequenced was PBMCs. These receptors were collected from a male donor with HTLV-1-associated myelopathy (HAM/TSP). CDR3s include the opening cysteine and the closing phenylalanine or tryptophan. D genes are given only for firm matches. Size is omitted from some rows. Given values are once, few, many or a class for expanded clones.

j_gene | abundance | d_gene | v_gene | CDR3nt | CDR3aa
TRBJ2-1 | many | TRBD2 | TRBV5-1 | TGCGCCAGCAGACTAGCGGGGGGGCTGGGTGAGCAGTTCTTC | CASRLAGGLGEQFF
TRBJ2-1 | many | - | TRBV4-3 | TGCGCCAGCAGCCAGGGCTCCTACAATGAGCAGTTCTTC | CASSQGSYNEQFF
TRBJ2-6 | many | - | TRBV7-2 | TGTGCCAGCAGCTTACGTCGGTCGGGGGCCAACGTCCTGACTTTC | CASSLRRSGANVLTF
TRBJ2-3 | - | TRBD2 | TRBV20-1 | TGCAGTGCCACTAGGACTAGCGGGGGGGCAACAGATATGCAGTATTTT | CSATRTSGGATDMQYF
TRBJ2-1 | many | - | TRBV6-2/TRBV6-3 | TGTGCCAGCAGCCTTGGGGGTCGGTTTGAGCAGTTCTTC | CASSLGGRFEQFF
TRBJ1-2 | many | - | TRBV25-1 | TGTGCCAGCAGTGACGGTAGGGGCTATGATGGCTACACCTTC | CASSDGRGYDGYTF
TRBJ2-5 | many | - | TRBV27 | TGTGCCAGCAGTCCACTCACTCAGCCCCAAGAGACCCAGTACTTC | CASSPLTQPQETQYF
TRBJ1-6 | many | TRBD1 | TRBV27 | TGTGCCAGCAGCCTAATCCCGGGACAGTCGAATTCACCCCTCCACTTT | CASSLIPGQSNSPLHF
TRBJ1-5 | few | - | TRBV5-5 | TGTGCCAGCAGGAGAGACAGCAGCAATCAGCCCCAGCATTTT | CASRRDSSNQPQHF
TRBJ1-2 | many | TRBD1 | TRBV15 | TGTGCCACTGCTGACAGGGAACGATATGGCTACACCTTC | CATADRERYGYTF
TRBJ2-3 | many | TRBD1 | TRBV5-1 | TGCGCCAGCAGCTTGGCCAGGGGGAACACAGATACGCAGTATTTT | CASSLARGNTDTQYF